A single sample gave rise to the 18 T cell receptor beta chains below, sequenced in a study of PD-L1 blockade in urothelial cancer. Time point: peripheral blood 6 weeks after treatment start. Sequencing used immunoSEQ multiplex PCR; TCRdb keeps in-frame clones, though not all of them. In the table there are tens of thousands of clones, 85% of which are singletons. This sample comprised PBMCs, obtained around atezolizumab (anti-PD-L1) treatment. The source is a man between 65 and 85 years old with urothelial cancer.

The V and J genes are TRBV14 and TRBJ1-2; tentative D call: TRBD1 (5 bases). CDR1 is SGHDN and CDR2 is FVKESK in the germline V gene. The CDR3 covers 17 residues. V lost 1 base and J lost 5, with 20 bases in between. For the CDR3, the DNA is TGTGCCAGCAGCCAAGCCCCGGGCAGGGCGAAGGTTTATGGCTACACCTTC. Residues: CASSQAPGRAKVYGYTF.

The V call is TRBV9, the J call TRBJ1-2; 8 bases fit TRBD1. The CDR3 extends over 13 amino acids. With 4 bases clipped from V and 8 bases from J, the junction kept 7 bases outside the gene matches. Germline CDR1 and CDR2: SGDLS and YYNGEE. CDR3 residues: CASSRQGPEGYTF. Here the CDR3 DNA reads TGTGCCAGCAGCCGACAGGGGCCAGAGGGCTACACCTTC.

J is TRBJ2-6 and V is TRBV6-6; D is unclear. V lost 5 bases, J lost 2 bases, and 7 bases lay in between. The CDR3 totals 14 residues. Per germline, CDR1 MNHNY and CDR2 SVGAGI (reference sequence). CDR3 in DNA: TGTGCCAGCAGTGACTTCACTGGGGCCAACGTCCTGACTTTC. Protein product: CASSDFTGANVLTF.

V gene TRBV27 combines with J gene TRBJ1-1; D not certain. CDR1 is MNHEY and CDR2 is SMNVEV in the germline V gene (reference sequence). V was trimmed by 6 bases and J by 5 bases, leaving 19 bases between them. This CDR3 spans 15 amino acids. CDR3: CASRHRLGESTEAFF. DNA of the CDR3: TGTGCCAGCAGGCACCGACTGGGTGAGTCGACTGAAGCTTTCTTT.

The CDR3 nucleotides read TGTGCCAGCAGCTTAGGCAGGAACACTGAAGCTTTCTTT. Encoded protein: CASSLGRNTEAFF. The genes are TRBV11-2 and TRBJ1-1, with D hard to call. Per the germline V gene, CDR1 is SGHAT and CDR2 is FQNNGV. V was shortened by 1 base and J by 1 base, with 4 bases between the two germline ends. The CDR3 is 13 residues long.

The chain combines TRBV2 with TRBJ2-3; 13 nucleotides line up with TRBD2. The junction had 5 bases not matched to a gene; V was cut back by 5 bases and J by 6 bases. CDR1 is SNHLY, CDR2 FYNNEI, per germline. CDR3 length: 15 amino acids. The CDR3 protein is CASSLGLAGVDTQYF. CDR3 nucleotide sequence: TGTGCCAGCAGTCTTGGACTAGCGGGAGTGGATACGCAGTATTTT.

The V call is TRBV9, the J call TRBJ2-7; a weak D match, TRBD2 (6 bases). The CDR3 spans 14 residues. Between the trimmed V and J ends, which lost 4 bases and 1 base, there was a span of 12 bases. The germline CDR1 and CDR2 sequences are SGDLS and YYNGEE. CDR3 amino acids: CASSPGLDSYEQYF. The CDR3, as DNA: TGTGCCAGCAGCCCGGGACTGGATTCCTACGAGCAGTACTTC.

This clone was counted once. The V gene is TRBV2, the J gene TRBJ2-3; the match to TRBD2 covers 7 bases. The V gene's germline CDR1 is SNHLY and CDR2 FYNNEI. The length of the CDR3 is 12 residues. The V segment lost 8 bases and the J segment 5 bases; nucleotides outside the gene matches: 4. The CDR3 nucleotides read TGTGCCAGCGATCGGACTAGAGATACGCAGTATTTT. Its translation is CASDRTRDTQYF.

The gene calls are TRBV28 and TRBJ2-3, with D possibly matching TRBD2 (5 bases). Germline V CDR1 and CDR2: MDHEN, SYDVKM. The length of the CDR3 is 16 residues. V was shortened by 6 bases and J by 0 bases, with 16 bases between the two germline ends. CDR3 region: CASSDPTPGSTDTQYF. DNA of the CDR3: TGTGCCAGCAGCGATCCCACTCCGGGGAGCACAGATACGCAGTATTTT.

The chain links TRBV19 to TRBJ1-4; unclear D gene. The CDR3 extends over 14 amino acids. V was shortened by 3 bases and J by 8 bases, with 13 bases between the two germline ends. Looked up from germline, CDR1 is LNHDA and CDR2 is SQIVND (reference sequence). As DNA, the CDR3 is TGTGCCAGTAGTATTCGCGGAGTGCAAGAAAAACTGTTTTTT. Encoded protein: CASSIRGVQEKLFF.

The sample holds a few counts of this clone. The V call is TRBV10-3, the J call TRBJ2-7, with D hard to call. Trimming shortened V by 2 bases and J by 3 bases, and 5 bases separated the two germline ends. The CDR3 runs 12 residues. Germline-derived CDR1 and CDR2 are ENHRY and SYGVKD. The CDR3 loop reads CAISERVYEQYF. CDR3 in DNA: TGTGCCATCAGTGAGAGAGTCTACGAGCAGTACTTC.

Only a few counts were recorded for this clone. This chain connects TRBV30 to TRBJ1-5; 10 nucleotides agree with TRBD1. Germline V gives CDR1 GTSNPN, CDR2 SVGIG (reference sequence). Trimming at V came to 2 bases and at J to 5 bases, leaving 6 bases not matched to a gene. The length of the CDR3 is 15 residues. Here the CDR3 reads CAWSTTGQGYQPQHF. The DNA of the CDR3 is TGTGCCTGGAGTACAACGGGACAGGGGTATCAGCCCCAGCATTTT.

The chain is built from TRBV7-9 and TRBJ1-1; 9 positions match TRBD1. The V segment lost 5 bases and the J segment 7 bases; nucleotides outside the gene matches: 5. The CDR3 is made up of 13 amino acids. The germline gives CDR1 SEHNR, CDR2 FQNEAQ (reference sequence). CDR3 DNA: TGTGCCAGCAGCCAACAGGACAGGGGTGAAGCTTTCTTT. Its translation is CASSQQDRGEAFF.

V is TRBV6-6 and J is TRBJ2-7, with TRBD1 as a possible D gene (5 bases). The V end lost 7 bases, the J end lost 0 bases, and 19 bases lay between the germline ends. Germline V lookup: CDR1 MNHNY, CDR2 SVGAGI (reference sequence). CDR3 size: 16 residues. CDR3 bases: TGTGCCAGCACCCCCCAGGGAACCCCCAGCTCCTACGAGCAGTACTTC. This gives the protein CASTPQGTPSSYEQYF.

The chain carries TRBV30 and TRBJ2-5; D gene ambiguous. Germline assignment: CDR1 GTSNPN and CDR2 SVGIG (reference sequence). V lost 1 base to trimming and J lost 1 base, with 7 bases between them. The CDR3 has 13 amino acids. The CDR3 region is CAWSGAPQETQYF. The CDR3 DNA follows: TGTGCCTGGAGTGGCGCGCCCCAAGAGACCCAGTACTTC.

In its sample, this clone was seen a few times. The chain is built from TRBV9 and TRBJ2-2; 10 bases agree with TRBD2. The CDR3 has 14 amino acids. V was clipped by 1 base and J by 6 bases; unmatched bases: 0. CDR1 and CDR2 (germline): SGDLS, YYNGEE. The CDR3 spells CASSVLAGAGELFF. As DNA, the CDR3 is TGTGCCAGCAGCGTACTAGCGGGAGCCGGGGAGCTGTTTTTT. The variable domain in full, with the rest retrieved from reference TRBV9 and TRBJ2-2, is DSGVTQTPKHLITATGQRVTLRCSPRSGDLSVYWYQQSLDQGLQFLIQYYNGEERAKGNILERFSAQQFPDLHSELNLSSLELGDSALYFCASSVLAGAGELFFGEGSRLTVL.

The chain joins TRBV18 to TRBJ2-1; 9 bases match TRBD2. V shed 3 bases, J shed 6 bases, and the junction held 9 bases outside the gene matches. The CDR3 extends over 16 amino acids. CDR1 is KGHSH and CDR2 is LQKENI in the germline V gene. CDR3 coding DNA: TGTGCCAGCTCACCTCTACCGGGGACTAGCAGCAATGAGCAGTTCTTC. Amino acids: CASSPLPGTSSNEQFF.

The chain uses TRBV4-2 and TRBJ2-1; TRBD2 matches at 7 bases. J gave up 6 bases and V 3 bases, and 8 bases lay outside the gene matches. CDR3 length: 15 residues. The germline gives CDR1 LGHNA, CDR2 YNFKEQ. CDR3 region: CASSHRRLAGNEQFF. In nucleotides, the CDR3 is TGTGCCAGCAGCCATCGACGACTAGCTGGCAATGAGCAGTTCTTC.